Detailed here is one TCR beta chain. These data belong to a study of blood T cell repertoires in COVID-19. The repertoire was sequenced with immunoSEQ multiplex PCR; TCRdb's copy has only in-frame clones and lacks some. Seen here are roughly 60,000 clones, 75% to 90% observed once, and the top ten hold roughly 10%. Trimming shortened V by 6 bases and J by 5 bases, and 13 bases separated the two germline ends. CDR3 length equals 13 residues. The V gene's germline CDR1 is MNHEY and CDR2 SVGAGI. The sequencing sample was made of peripheral blood. The chain couples TRBV6-5 to TRBJ1-2; a weak D match, TRBD1 (6 bases). The sequence came from a man younger than 45 with COVID-19, enrolled during active disease. The CDR3 loop is CASRSDRKYGYTF. The CDR3 nucleotides read TGTGCCAGCAGATCGGACAGAAAATATGGCTACACCTTC.